A selection of T cell receptor beta chains follows, all from one sample in a study of T-cell reconstitution after alpha-beta-depleted transplantation in children. TCRdb reanalysed the PCR reads using MiXCR and keeps one entry per CDR3 protein. Of about 980,000 distinct CDR3 sequences listed, roughly 29% are singletons. Sequenced here: PBMCs, mostly from graft donor cells, sampled 360 days after TCRalphabeta/CD19-depleted stem cell transplant. These receptors came from a boy less than two years old who had a stem cell transplant for SCID, so the T cells may come from the graft donor. The CDR3 runs from the conserved cysteine through the conserved F or W. The order of the fields is CDR3 protein, CDR3 DNA, clone size, V gene, J gene, CDR3 length, D gene. D genes are given only for firm matches. For some rows the clone size is stated as once, few or many, or as a class when expanded; others skip it.

CDR3 protein: CASSVGDRSIETQYF
CDR3 DNA: TGTGCCAGCAGCGTAGGCGACAGGAGCATAGAGACCCAGTACTTC
clone size: -
V gene: TRBV9
J gene: TRBJ2-5
CDR3 length: 15
D gene: -

CDR3 protein: CASSWTPAATDTQYF
CDR3 DNA: TGCGCCAGCAGCTGGACCCCAGCGGCCACAGATACGCAGTATTTT
clone size: -
V gene: TRBV5-1
J gene: TRBJ2-3
CDR3 length: 15
D gene: -

CDR3 protein: CASSMRPRASLEAFF
CDR3 DNA: TGTGCCAGTAGTATGAGGCCCCGGGCCAGCCTTGAAGCTTTCTTT
clone size: -
V gene: TRBV19
J gene: TRBJ1-1
CDR3 length: 15
D gene: -

CDR3 protein: CASSPRTGTDTQYF
CDR3 DNA: TGTGCCAGCTCACCACGGACGGGAACAGATACGCAGTATTTT
clone size: many
V gene: TRBV5-1
J gene: TRBJ2-3
CDR3 length: 14
D gene: -

CDR3 protein: CSAGQGASHQPQHF
CDR3 DNA: TGCAGTGCAGGACAGGGGGCGAGTCATCAGCCCCAGCATTTT
clone size: -
V gene: TRBV20-1
J gene: TRBJ1-5
CDR3 length: 14
D gene: TRBD1

CDR3 protein: CASSWRGPKIGPSTDTQYF
CDR3 DNA: TGCGCCAGCAGCTGGCGGGGGCCGAAGATCGGTCCTAGCACAGATACGCAGTATTTT
clone size: few
V gene: TRBV5-1
J gene: TRBJ2-3
CDR3 length: 19
D gene: -

CDR3 protein: CASSEQYNEQFF
CDR3 DNA: TGTGCCAGCAGTGAACAATACAATGAGCAGTTCTTC
clone size: -
V gene: TRBV6-1
J gene: TRBJ2-1
CDR3 length: 12
D gene: -

CDR3 protein: CASGSIAGTDTQYF
CDR3 DNA: TGTGCCAGCGGATCAATAGCGGGCACAGATACGCAGTATTTT
clone size: -
V gene: TRBV7-2
J gene: TRBJ2-3
CDR3 length: 14
D gene: -

CDR3 protein: CASSLDRRLNEQFF
CDR3 DNA: TGTGCCAGCAGCTTAGACCGACGGCTCAATGAGCAGTTCTTC
clone size: few
V gene: TRBV7-3
J gene: TRBJ2-1
CDR3 length: 14
D gene: -

CDR3 protein: CASRERGETQYF
CDR3 DNA: TGTGCCAGCAGGGAGAGAGGGGAGACCCAGTACTTC
clone size: once
V gene: TRBV6-2/TRBV6-3
J gene: TRBJ2-5
CDR3 length: 12
D gene: -

CDR3 protein: CASSLVVGARGDTQYF
CDR3 DNA: TGCGCCAGCAGCTTGGTAGTGGGAGCCCGAGGAGATACGCAGTATTTT
clone size: -
V gene: TRBV5-1
J gene: TRBJ2-3
CDR3 length: 16
D gene: -

CDR3 protein: CASSQDRGRDRVGTEAFF
CDR3 DNA: TGCGCCAGCAGCCAAGACCGGGGACGGGACAGGGTAGGAACTGAAGCTTTCTTT
clone size: -
V gene: TRBV4-3
J gene: TRBJ1-1
CDR3 length: 18
D gene: TRBD1

CDR3 protein: CASSAARTSGASYEQYF
CDR3 DNA: TGTGCCAGCAGCGCCGCTAGGACTAGCGGGGCCTCCTACGAGCAGTACTTC
clone size: -
V gene: TRBV5-4
J gene: TRBJ2-7
CDR3 length: 17
D gene: TRBD2

CDR3 protein: CASSYKTGAQSPQYF
CDR3 DNA: TGTGCCAGCAGTTACAAGACAGGGGCCCAGAGTCCGCAGTATTTT
clone size: few
V gene: TRBV6-5
J gene: TRBJ2-3
CDR3 length: 15
D gene: TRBD1

CDR3 protein: CASSLASGQSIQETQYF
CDR3 DNA: TGCGCCAGCAGCTTGGCTAGCGGACAGTCTATCCAAGAGACCCAGTACTTC
clone size: few
V gene: TRBV5-1
J gene: TRBJ2-5
CDR3 length: 17
D gene: -

CDR3 protein: CASSLTPGLAADNEQFF
CDR3 DNA: TGTGCCAGCAGCTTAACTCCGGGACTAGCGGCCGACAATGAGCAGTTCTTC
clone size: few
V gene: TRBV7-2
J gene: TRBJ2-1
CDR3 length: 17
D gene: TRBD2

CDR3 protein: CASSLGAAEAFF
CDR3 DNA: TGTGCCAGCAGTTTAGGGGCGGCCGAAGCTTTCTTT
clone size: many
V gene: TRBV5-1
J gene: TRBJ1-1
CDR3 length: 12
D gene: -

CDR3 protein: CASRPLTGEYTEAFF
CDR3 DNA: TGTGCCAGCAGACCCTTAACAGGGGAGTACACTGAAGCTTTCTTT
clone size: -
V gene: TRBV6-2/TRBV6-3
J gene: TRBJ1-1
CDR3 length: 15
D gene: TRBD1

CDR3 protein: CATSREWQGAPQGIQYF
CDR3 DNA: TGTGCCACCAGCAGAGAGTGGCAGGGGGCCCCTCAGGGCATTCAGTACTTC
clone size: -
V gene: TRBV15
J gene: TRBJ2-4
CDR3 length: 17
D gene: TRBD1

CDR3 protein: CASSYSRAGSSYEQYF
CDR3 DNA: TGTGCCAGCAGTTACTCGAGAGCCGGAAGCTCCTACGAGCAGTACTTC
clone size: few
V gene: TRBV6-5
J gene: TRBJ2-7
CDR3 length: 16
D gene: -

CDR3 protein: CASCLGARSHEQYF
CDR3 DNA: TGTGCCAGTTGCCTGGGGGCGAGGTCCCACGAGCAGTACTTC
clone size: -
V gene: TRBV6-1
J gene: TRBJ2-7
CDR3 length: 14
D gene: -

CDR3 protein: CASRAFSGGGLIPTDTQYF
CDR3 DNA: TGTGCCAGCAGGGCCTTTAGCGGGGGGGGCCTAATCCCCACAGATACGCAGTATTTT
clone size: -
V gene: TRBV12-3/TRBV12-4
J gene: TRBJ2-3
CDR3 length: 19
D gene: TRBD2

CDR3 protein: CASSLRGGQINTEAFF
CDR3 DNA: TGTGCCAGCAGCTTAAGGGGGGGACAGATAAACACTGAAGCTTTCTTT
clone size: -
V gene: TRBV11-2
J gene: TRBJ1-1
CDR3 length: 16
D gene: TRBD1

CDR3 protein: CASSVRLTRDRGQRETQYF
CDR3 DNA: TGTGCCAGCAGCGTTAGATTGACCCGGGACAGGGGGCAGAGGGAGACCCAGTACTTC
clone size: once
V gene: TRBV11-2
J gene: TRBJ2-5
CDR3 length: 19
D gene: TRBD1

CDR3 protein: CASSLEQQNTEAFF
CDR3 DNA: TGTGCCAGCAGTTTGGAACAGCAGAACACTGAAGCTTTCTTT
clone size: -
V gene: TRBV12-3/TRBV12-4
J gene: TRBJ1-1
CDR3 length: 14
D gene: -

CDR3 protein: CSVTEQGKGTEAFF
CDR3 DNA: TGCAGCGTCACCGAACAGGGGAAGGGCACTGAAGCTTTCTTT
clone size: -
V gene: TRBV29-1
J gene: TRBJ1-1
CDR3 length: 14
D gene: TRBD1

CDR3 protein: CASSVIWRGTEAFF
CDR3 DNA: TGTGCCAGCAGTGTTATTTGGAGGGGCACTGAAGCTTTCTTT
clone size: many
V gene: TRBV2
J gene: TRBJ1-1
CDR3 length: 14
D gene: -

CDR3 protein: CSVETGGYGNTIYF
CDR3 DNA: TGCAGCGTTGAGACAGGGGGCTACGGAAACACCATATATTTT
clone size: -
V gene: TRBV29-1
J gene: TRBJ1-3
CDR3 length: 14
D gene: TRBD1

CDR3 protein: CASSFSWTGNTEAFF
CDR3 DNA: TGTGCCAGCAGCTTTAGTTGGACGGGGAACACTGAAGCTTTCTTT
clone size: -
V gene: TRBV7-2
J gene: TRBJ1-1
CDR3 length: 15
D gene: -

CDR3 protein: CASSYGGAITEAFF
CDR3 DNA: TGTGCCAGCAGTTATGGAGGGGCAATAACTGAAGCTTTCTTT
clone size: -
V gene: TRBV6-5
J gene: TRBJ1-1
CDR3 length: 14
D gene: -

CDR3 protein: CASSSPGRGAFF
CDR3 DNA: TGCGCCAGCAGCTCGCCAGGGAGGGGAGCTTTCTTT
clone size: many
V gene: TRBV5-1
J gene: TRBJ1-1
CDR3 length: 12
D gene: -

CDR3 protein: CASSPRGAGTSTDTQYF
CDR3 DNA: TGTGCCAGCAGCCCTAGGGGAGCGGGGACTAGCACAGATACGCAGTATTTT
clone size: -
V gene: TRBV12-3/TRBV12-4
J gene: TRBJ2-3
CDR3 length: 17
D gene: TRBD2

CDR3 protein: CAISDRSRGAIDTQYF
CDR3 DNA: TGTGCCATCAGTGATAGGTCACGGGGGGCCATAGATACGCAGTATTTT
clone size: few
V gene: TRBV10-3
J gene: TRBJ2-3
CDR3 length: 16
D gene: -

CDR3 protein: CSARDGGRQYF
CDR3 DNA: TGCAGTGCTAGAGATGGGGGGAGGCAGTACTTC
clone size: few
V gene: TRBV20-1
J gene: TRBJ2-7
CDR3 length: 11
D gene: -

CDR3 protein: CASSQELRQGGDEQYF
CDR3 DNA: TGTGCCAGCAGCCAAGAGCTCCGGCAGGGGGGTGACGAGCAGTACTTC
clone size: -
V gene: TRBV4-2
J gene: TRBJ2-7
CDR3 length: 16
D gene: -

CDR3 protein: CSVGPASGTGMSNGYTF
CDR3 DNA: TGCAGCGTTGGACCTGCGTCCGGGACAGGGATGTCAAATGGCTACACCTTC
clone size: -
V gene: TRBV29-1
J gene: TRBJ1-2
CDR3 length: 17
D gene: TRBD1

CDR3 protein: CASSLDGRPGQGLEQYF
CDR3 DNA: TGTGCCAGCAGCTTAGACGGCAGACCGGGACAGGGCCTCGAGCAGTACTTC
clone size: -
V gene: TRBV11-1
J gene: TRBJ2-7
CDR3 length: 17
D gene: TRBD1

CDR3 protein: CASSRGAGEKYGYTF
CDR3 DNA: TGCGCCAGCAGCCGAGGGGCAGGGGAAAAGTATGGCTACACCTTC
clone size: -
V gene: TRBV5-1
J gene: TRBJ1-2
CDR3 length: 15
D gene: -

CDR3 protein: CASDPGKGPTYEQYF
CDR3 DNA: TGTGCCAGCGACCCTGGGAAGGGACCGACCTACGAGCAGTACTTC
clone size: -
V gene: TRBV7-9
J gene: TRBJ2-7
CDR3 length: 15
D gene: -

CDR3 protein: CASSLFRVGLDTQYF
CDR3 DNA: TGTGCCAGCAGTTTATTTAGGGTCGGACTAGATACGCAGTATTTT
clone size: few
V gene: TRBV27
J gene: TRBJ2-3
CDR3 length: 15
D gene: -

CDR3 protein: CSASWGLAAFF
CDR3 DNA: TGCAGTGCTAGTTGGGGCCTGGCTGCTTTCTTT
clone size: few
V gene: TRBV20-1
J gene: TRBJ1-1
CDR3 length: 11
D gene: -

CDR3 protein: CASHLRGSYNEQFF
CDR3 DNA: TGTGCCAGCCACCTGCGGGGCAGTTACAATGAGCAGTTCTTC
clone size: -
V gene: TRBV28
J gene: TRBJ2-1
CDR3 length: 14
D gene: -

CDR3 protein: CASSQRDRSEAFF
CDR3 DNA: TGTGCCAGCAGCCAACGGGACAGGAGTGAAGCTTTCTTT
clone size: -
V gene: TRBV7-2
J gene: TRBJ1-1
CDR3 length: 13
D gene: TRBD1

CDR3 protein: CASSYSTTSGAEQFF
CDR3 DNA: TGTGCCAGCAGTTACTCGACGACTAGCGGGGCCGAGCAGTTCTTC
clone size: -
V gene: TRBV6-5
J gene: TRBJ2-1
CDR3 length: 15
D gene: TRBD2

CDR3 protein: CASRIRGALPNEQFF
CDR3 DNA: TGTGCCAGCAGGATTCGGGGGGCCCTCCCCAATGAGCAGTTCTTC
clone size: -
V gene: TRBV12-3/TRBV12-4
J gene: TRBJ2-1
CDR3 length: 15
D gene: -

CDR3 protein: CASSPIGVSYEQYF
CDR3 DNA: TGTGCCAGCAGCCCAATTGGAGTCTCCTACGAGCAGTACTTC
clone size: once
V gene: TRBV27
J gene: TRBJ2-7
CDR3 length: 14
D gene: -

CDR3 protein: CSARDPWAGGETQYF
CDR3 DNA: TGCAGTGCTAGAGATCCTTGGGCAGGGGGGGAGACCCAGTACTTC
clone size: few
V gene: TRBV20-1
J gene: TRBJ2-5
CDR3 length: 15
D gene: -

CDR3 protein: CASRRTGRNQPQHF
CDR3 DNA: TGTGCCAGCAGGAGGACAGGGAGGAATCAGCCCCAGCATTTT
clone size: few
V gene: TRBV6-2/TRBV6-3
J gene: TRBJ1-5
CDR3 length: 14
D gene: TRBD1

CDR3 protein: CATSDSFSSQPQHF
CDR3 DNA: TGTGCCACCAGTGATTCCTTTTCCTCTCAGCCCCAGCATTTT
clone size: -
V gene: TRBV24-1
J gene: TRBJ1-5
CDR3 length: 14
D gene: -

CDR3 protein: CASSQVSRDTGELFF
CDR3 DNA: TGCGCCAGCAGCCAAGTTTCTCGCGACACCGGGGAGCTGTTTTTT
clone size: many
V gene: TRBV4-1
J gene: TRBJ2-2
CDR3 length: 15
D gene: -

CDR3 protein: CASSLFSDPYEQYF
CDR3 DNA: TGTGCCAGCAGTTTATTTTCTGACCCCTACGAGCAGTACTTC
clone size: few
V gene: TRBV28
J gene: TRBJ2-7
CDR3 length: 14
D gene: -

CDR3 protein: CASSSDDLRDREDPNEKLFF
CDR3 DNA: TGTGCCAGCAGTTCCGACGACCTCCGCGACAGGGAGGACCCTAATGAAAAACTGTTTTTT
clone size: -
V gene: TRBV28
J gene: TRBJ1-4
CDR3 length: 20
D gene: TRBD1